These 17 T cell receptor beta chains were sequenced from one sample in a study of T cells in Graves' hyperthyroidism and ophthalmopathy. Amplified TCR beta CDR3 regions came from RNA transcripts. TCR CDR3 underwent first-round RT-PCR with the HTBI primer set. One entry per CDR3 protein, called by TCRdb with MiXCR from the multiplex PCR reads. The repertoire consists of some 270,000 distinct CDR3 sequences, with about an eighth occurring once and the leading ten covering 7.9%. The sequenced sample was blood. Source of these receptors: a woman in her thirties or forties with Graves' hyperthyroidism.

The chain has TRBV5-1 and TRBJ2-7; perhaps TRBD2 as D (6 bases). The V gene's germline CDR1 is SGHRS and CDR2 YFSETQ. V was clipped by 1 base and J by 6 bases, with 11 bases between them. This CDR3 has 13 residues. The CDR3 bases are TGCGCCAGCAGCTTGTCGGGCGGGATCGAGCAGTACTTC. This translates into CASSLSGGIEQYF. The whole variable domain, filled in from reference TRBV5-1 and TRBJ2-7, reads KAGVTQTPRYLIKTRGQQVTLSCSPISGHRSVSWYQQTPGQGLQFLFEYFSETQRNKGNFPGRFSGRQFSNSRSEMNVSTLELGDSALYLCASSLSGGIEQYFGPGTRLTVT.

This clonotype was seen ten or more times. The rearrangement links TRBV20-1 to TRBJ2-7, with 10 bases that match TRBD2. CDR3 length: 16 residues. The germline V gene encodes CDR1 DFQATT and CDR2 SNEGSKA (reference sequence). V gave up 0 bases and J gave up 6 bases; unmatched junction bases: 11. The CDR3 DNA is TGCAGTGCTAGAGATCGGGCTAGCGGGAGTTCGCGCGAGCAGTACTTC. Encoded protein: CSARDRASGSSREQYF.

This clonotype was detected ten times or more. The chain joins TRBV3-1 to TRBJ2-3, with TRBD2 identical over 8 bases. This CDR3 has 15 amino acids. The trim removed 4 bases at V and 3 bases at J, leaving 6 bases unmatched. The V gene's germline CDR1 is LGHDT and CDR2 YNNKEL (reference sequence). As DNA, the CDR3 is TGTGCCAGCAGCCCCTTAGCGGGATCGACAGATACGCAGTATTTT. The encoded protein is CASSPLAGSTDTQYF.

This clonotype was seen repeatedly, ten times or more. The J gene is TRBJ1-2, the V gene TRBV6-1; 7 nucleotides line up with TRBD1. Germline values: CDR1 MNHNS, CDR2 SASEGT. V was pared by 7 bases and J by 4 bases, with 6 bases of the junction left unmatched. The length of the CDR3 is 13 residues. This CDR3 is CASIWYRGYGYTF. The CDR3 DNA sequence: TGTGCCAGCATTTGGTACAGGGGCTATGGCTACACCTTC.

The rearrangement joins TRBV30 to TRBJ2-1; D may match TRBD1 or TRBD2 (6 bases each). This CDR3 is 12 amino acids long. The germline V gene has CDR1 GTSNPN and CDR2 SVGIG (reference sequence). Trimming took 3 bases from V and 15 from J, leaving 18 bases between them. CDR3 in amino acids: CAWRETQGGSFF. The CDR3 region has the DNA TGTGCCTGGAGGGAGACACAGGGAGGTTCGTTCTTC.

Many counts were recorded for this clonotype. The gene calls are TRBV28 and TRBJ1-3, with D perhaps matching TRBD1 (6 bases). The CDR3 has 15 amino acids. Germline CDR1 reads MDHEN; CDR2 reads SYDVKM. Trimming left V 5 bases short and J 3 bases short, with 14 bases between. This CDR3 reads CASSRQAISGNTIYF. CDR3 nucleotide sequence: TGTGCCAGCAGTAGACAGGCCATTAGTGGAAACACCATATATTTT.

The chain uses TRBV20-1 and TRBJ2-7; D not resolved. V gave up 5 bases and J gave up 3 bases, with 2 bases separating them. The CDR3 has 9 amino acids. Germline V gene sequence: CDR1 DFQATT, CDR2 SNEGSKA (reference sequence). In DNA form, the CDR3 reads TGCAGTGCTCACTACGAGCAGTACTTC. Translation: CSAHYEQYF.

This clonotype was recorded many times. The rearrangement links TRBV2 to TRBJ1-2; D gene unclear. Trimming removed 4 bases at V and 8 bases at J, with 17 bases between. This CDR3 is built from 14 residues. From germline, CDR1 is SNHLY and CDR2 FYNNEI. CDR3 residues: CASSGKRTGQGYTF. CDR3 bases: TGTGCCAGCAGTGGAAAGAGGACCGGGCAAGGCTACACCTTC.

The chain links TRBV3-1 to TRBJ1-2; a weak D match, TRBD1 (5 bases). Germline lookup yields CDR1 LGHDT and CDR2 YNNKEL (reference sequence). This CDR3 is built from 13 residues. The V gene lost 10 bases and the J gene lost 3 bases, with 15 bases spanning the gap. CDR3 amino acids: CATAPGPDYGYTF. The DNA for the CDR3 is TGTGCCACCGCCCCGGGACCCGACTATGGCTACACCTTC.

This clonotype was counted at least ten times. The rearrangement uses TRBV6-1 and TRBJ1-1; D unresolved. Per the germline V gene, CDR1 is MNHNS and CDR2 is SASEGT. Trimming removed 7 bases at V and 8 bases at J, with 11 bases between. This CDR3 region has 11 residues. Here the CDR3 reads CASTRAGEAFF. CDR3 nucleotides: TGTGCCAGCACGAGGGCTGGAGAAGCTTTCTTT.

This clonotype was recorded many times. This rearrangement joins TRBV27 to TRBJ1-1; D gene uncertain. This CDR3 has 14 residues. Between the trimmed V and J ends, which lost 10 bases and 1 base, there was a span of 16 bases. Germline V gene lookup returns CDR1 MNHEY and CDR2 SMNVEV (reference sequence). CDR3 nucleotides: TGTGCCACATCGGAGCGGGAGAAGAACACTGAAGCTTTCTTT. Translated, it gives CATSEREKNTEAFF.

This clonotype appeared many times. This CDR3 reads CASTTGQGDTEAFF. CDR3 in DNA: TGTGCCAGCACCACGGGACAGGGGGATACTGAAGCTTTCTTT. The chain uses TRBV28 and TRBJ1-1, with 11 bases fitting TRBD1. Germline values: CDR1 MDHEN, CDR2 SYDVKM. This CDR3 contains 14 residues. After removal of 7 bases from V and 5 bases from J, the junction contained 6 bases not matched to a gene.

In this sample, this clonotype turned up many times. The chain uses TRBV6-1 and TRBJ1-2, with D uncertain. V lost 5 bases to trimming and J lost 0 bases, with 10 bases between them. This CDR3 region has 14 residues. Germline V gene sequence: CDR1 MNHNS, CDR2 SASEGT. The CDR3 region is CASSHLTANYGYTF. The DNA of the CDR3 is TGTGCCAGCAGTCACCTGACCGCTAACTATGGCTACACCTTC.

At least ten counts were recorded for this clonotype. The CDR3 DNA reads as TGTGCCTCTCGGGGGACGGGCTATGGCTACACCTTC. Its protein is CASRGTGYGYTF. The V gene is TRBV2, the J gene TRBJ1-2, with a weak D call TRBD1 (5 bases). This CDR3 has 12 amino acids. Germline CDR1 is SNHLY and CDR2 is FYNNEI. V shed 11 bases and J shed 4 bases, with 14 bases lying between them.

The chain uses TRBV6-1 and TRBJ1-3, with a tentative D call TRBD1 (6 bases). The length of the CDR3 is 15 residues. V shed 5 bases and J shed 0 bases, with 11 bases lying between them. Germline V gives CDR1 MNHNS, CDR2 SASEGT. CDR3 amino acids: CASSTGQTSGNTIYF. The DNA for the CDR3 is TGTGCCAGCAGTACCGGACAGACCTCTGGAAACACCATATATTTT.

This clonotype came up many times. This rearrangement joins TRBV11-2 to TRBJ2-1; TRBD2 matches at 9 bases. The CDR3 contains 17 residues. The J segment lost 8 bases and the V segment lost 3 bases, leaving 14 bases of the junction unmatched. The germline V gene encodes CDR1 SGHAT and CDR2 FQNNGV. The CDR3 loop reads CASSLNPTSGNGDEQFF. DNA for the CDR3: TGTGCCAGCAGCTTGAACCCGACTAGCGGAAACGGAGATGAGCAGTTCTTC.

The chain recombines TRBV7-9 with TRBJ2-5; TRBD2 matches 8 bases. V gave up 6 bases and J gave up 4 bases; unmatched junction bases: 13. CDR1 and CDR2 (germline): SEHNR, FQNEAQ (reference sequence). CDR3 size: 16 residues. The DNA for the CDR3 is TGTGCCAGCAGACACGGGGGTTTAGCGGGAATAGAGACCCAGTACTTC. It encodes CASRHGGLAGIETQYF.